The count of the clone carrying this TCR beta chain is one. Antigen: not known. The source of the sample is a study of cytomegalovirus exposure and HLA in healthy donors. For the study at large: Findings of an earlier analysis included some 120 million unique TCR beta sequences from roughly 200 million T cells.

From germline, CDR1 is SGHTA and CDR2 FQGNSA. Trimming cost V 1 base and J 6 bases; bases outside gene matches: 7. This CDR3 is 16 amino acids long. Primers: 60 Vbeta forward and 13 Jbeta reverse. Generated by immunoSEQ multiplex PCR, the TCRdb table keeps only in-frame clones and is missing some. The sample contains approximately 93,000 clones, roughly 73% of which appear only once. Whole-study results and caveats: In a later analysis, HLA-associated TCR beta chains were more clonally expanded than equally common others.

J is TRBJ1-5 and V is TRBV7-2, with 9 bases lining up with TRBD1. This TCR came from a woman between 35 and 50 years old in good health and CMV-seronegative. Sequencing was performed on PBMCs. The chain's CDR3 is CASSLGDRDIAQPQHF. CDR3 DNA: TGTGCCAGCAGCTTAGGGGACAGGGATATAGCTCAGCCCCAGCATTTT.